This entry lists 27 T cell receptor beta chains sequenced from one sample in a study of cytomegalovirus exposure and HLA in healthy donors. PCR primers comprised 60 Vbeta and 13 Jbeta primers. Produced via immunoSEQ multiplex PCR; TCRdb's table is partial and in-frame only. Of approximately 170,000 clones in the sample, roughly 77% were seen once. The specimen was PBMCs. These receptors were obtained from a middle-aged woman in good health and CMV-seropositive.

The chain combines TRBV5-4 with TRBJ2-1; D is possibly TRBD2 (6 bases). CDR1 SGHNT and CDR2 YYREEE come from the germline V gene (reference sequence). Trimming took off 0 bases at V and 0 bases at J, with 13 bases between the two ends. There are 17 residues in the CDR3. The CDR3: CASSLGTPGSSYNEQFF. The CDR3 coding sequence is TGTGCCAGCAGCTTGGGGACTCCCGGGAGCTCCTACAATGAGCAGTTCTTC.

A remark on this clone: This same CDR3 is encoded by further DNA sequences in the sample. The CDR3 bases are TGCGCCAGCAGCAAGGGGCAGACCCAAGAGACCCAGTACTTC. Translating it yields CASSKGQTQETQYF. The J gene is TRBJ2-5, the V gene TRBV5-1, with a weak D call TRBD1 (5 bases). V lost 4 bases, J lost 1 base, and 11 bases lay in between. The germline CDR1 and CDR2 sequences are SGHRS and YFSETQ. The CDR3 is 14 residues long.

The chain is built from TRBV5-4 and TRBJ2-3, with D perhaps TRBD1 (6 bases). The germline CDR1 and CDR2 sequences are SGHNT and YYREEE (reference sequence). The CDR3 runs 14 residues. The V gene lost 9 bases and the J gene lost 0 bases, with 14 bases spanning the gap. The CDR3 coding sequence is TGTGCCACCAGAGGGGGTACTAGCACAGATACGCAGTATTTT. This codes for CATRGGTSTDTQYF.

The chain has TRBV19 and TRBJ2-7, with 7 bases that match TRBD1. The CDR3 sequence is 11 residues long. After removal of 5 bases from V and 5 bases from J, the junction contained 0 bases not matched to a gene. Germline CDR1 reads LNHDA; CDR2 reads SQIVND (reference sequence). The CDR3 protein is CASSDRDEQYF. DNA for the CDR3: TGTGCCAGTAGTGACAGGGACGAGCAGTACTTC.

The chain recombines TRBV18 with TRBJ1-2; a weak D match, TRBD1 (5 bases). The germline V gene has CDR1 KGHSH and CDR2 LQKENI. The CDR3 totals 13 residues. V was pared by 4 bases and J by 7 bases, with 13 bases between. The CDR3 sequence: CASSRDTRGGYTF. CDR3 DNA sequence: TGTGCCAGCTCACGAGATACAAGGGGTGGCTACACCTTC.

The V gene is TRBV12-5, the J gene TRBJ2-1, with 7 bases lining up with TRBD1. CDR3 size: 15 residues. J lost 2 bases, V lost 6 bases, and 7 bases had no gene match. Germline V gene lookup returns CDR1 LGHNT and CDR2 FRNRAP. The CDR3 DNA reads TGTGCTAGTGGCCGAGGGGGCTTGACCTACAATGAGCAGTTCTTC. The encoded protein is CASGRGGLTYNEQFF.

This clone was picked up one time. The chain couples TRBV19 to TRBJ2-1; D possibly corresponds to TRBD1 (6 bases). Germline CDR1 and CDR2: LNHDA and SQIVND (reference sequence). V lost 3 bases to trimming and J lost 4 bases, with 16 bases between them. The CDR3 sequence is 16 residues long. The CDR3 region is CASSINRAGVYNEQFF. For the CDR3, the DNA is TGTGCCAGTAGTATCAACAGGGCAGGGGTTTACAATGAGCAGTTCTTC.

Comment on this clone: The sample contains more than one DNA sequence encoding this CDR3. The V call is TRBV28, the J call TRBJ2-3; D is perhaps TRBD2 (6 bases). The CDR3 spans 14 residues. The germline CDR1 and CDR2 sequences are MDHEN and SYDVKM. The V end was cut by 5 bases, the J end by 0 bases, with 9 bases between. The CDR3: CASSLGTSTDTQYF. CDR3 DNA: TGTGCCAGCAGTCTCGGGACTAGCACAGATACGCAGTATTTT.

CDR3 amino acids: CASGLVGTGGHEQYF. In DNA form, the CDR3 reads TGTGCTAGTGGTTTGGTCGGGACAGGGGGACACGAGCAGTACTTC. The V and J genes are TRBV12-5 and TRBJ2-7; 11 bases fit TRBD1. V lost 0 bases, J lost 5 bases, and 3 bases stayed unmatched. The CDR3 is 15 residues long. The germline gives CDR1 LGHNT, CDR2 FRNRAP. Full variable domain (rest looked up from reference TRBV12-5 and TRBJ2-7): DARVTQTPRHKVTEMGQEVTMRCQPILGHNTVFWYRQTMMQGLELLAYFRNRAPLDDSGMPKDRFSAEMPDATLATLKIQPSEPRDSAVYFCASGLVGTGGHEQYFGPGTRLTVT.

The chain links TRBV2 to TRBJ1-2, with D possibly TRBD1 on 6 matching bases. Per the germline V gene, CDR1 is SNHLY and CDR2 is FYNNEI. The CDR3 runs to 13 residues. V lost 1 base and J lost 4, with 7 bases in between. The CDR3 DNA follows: TGTGCCAGCAGTGAAGACAGGGTCTATGGCTACACCTTC. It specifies CASSEDRVYGYTF.

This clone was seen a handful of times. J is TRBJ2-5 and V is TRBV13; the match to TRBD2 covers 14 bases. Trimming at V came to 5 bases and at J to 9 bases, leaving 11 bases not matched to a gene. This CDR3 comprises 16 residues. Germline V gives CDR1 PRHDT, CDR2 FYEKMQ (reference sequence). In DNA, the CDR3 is TGTGCCAGCAGCCCCTGGACTAGCGGGGGGCGCCATTCCCAGTACTTC. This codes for CASSPWTSGGRHSQYF.

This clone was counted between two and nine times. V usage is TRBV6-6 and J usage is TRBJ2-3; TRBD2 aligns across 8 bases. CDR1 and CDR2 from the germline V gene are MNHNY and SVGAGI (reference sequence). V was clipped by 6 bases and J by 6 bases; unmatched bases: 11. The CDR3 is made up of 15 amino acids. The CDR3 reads CASSPLPGGWDTQYF. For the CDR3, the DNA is TGTGCCAGCAGCCCTCTCCCGGGGGGGTGGGATACGCAGTATTTT.

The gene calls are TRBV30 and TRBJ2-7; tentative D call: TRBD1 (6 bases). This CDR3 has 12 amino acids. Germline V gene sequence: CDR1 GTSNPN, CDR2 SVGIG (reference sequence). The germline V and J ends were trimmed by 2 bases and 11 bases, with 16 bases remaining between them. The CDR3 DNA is TGTGCCTGGAGTAGTACTGGGGGCGTGGAGTACTTC. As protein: CAWSSTGGVEYF. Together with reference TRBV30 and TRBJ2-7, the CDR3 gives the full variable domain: SQTIHQWPATLVQPVGSPLSLECTVEGTSNPNLYWYRQAAGRGLQLLFYSVGIGQISSEVPQNLSASRPQDRQFILSSKKLLLSDSGFYLCAWSSTGGVEYFGPGTRLTVT.

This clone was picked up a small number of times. Here the CDR3 DNA reads TGTGCCAGCTCAACCGGACAGGGCGGGAGCAATCAGCCCCAGCATTTT. Translation gives CASSTGQGGSNQPQHF. This rearrangement joins TRBV18 to TRBJ1-5; 8 nucleotides align to TRBD1. CDR1 KGHSH and CDR2 LQKENI come from the germline V gene. The CDR3 covers 16 residues. Trimming cost V 5 bases and J 1 base; bases outside gene matches: 7. The variable domain in full, with the rest retrieved from reference TRBV18 and TRBJ1-5, is NAGVMQNPRHLVRRRGQEARLRCSPMKGHSHVYWYRQLPEEGLKFMVYLQKENIIDESGMPKERFSAEFPKEGPSILRIQQVVRGDSAAYFCASSTGQGGSNQPQHFGDGTRLSIL.

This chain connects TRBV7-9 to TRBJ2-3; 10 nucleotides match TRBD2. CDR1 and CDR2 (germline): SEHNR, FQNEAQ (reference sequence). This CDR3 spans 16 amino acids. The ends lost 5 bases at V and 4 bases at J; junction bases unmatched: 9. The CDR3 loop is CASSLQAGGWADTQYF. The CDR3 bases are TGTGCCAGCAGCCTTCAAGCGGGAGGGTGGGCAGATACGCAGTATTTT. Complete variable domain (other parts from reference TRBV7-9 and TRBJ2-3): DTGVSQNPRHKITKRGQNVTFRCDPISEHNRLYWYRQTLGQGPEFLTYFQNEAQLEKSRLLSDRFSAERPKGSFSTLEIQRTEQGDSAMYLCASSLQAGGWADTQYFGPGTRLTVL.

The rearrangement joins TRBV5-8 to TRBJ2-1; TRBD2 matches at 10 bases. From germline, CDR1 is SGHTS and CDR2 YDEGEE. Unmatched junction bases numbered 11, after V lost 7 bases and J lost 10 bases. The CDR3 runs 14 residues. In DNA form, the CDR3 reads TGTGCCAGCCTTCCCGGACTAGCGGCAGGCGAGCAGTTCTTC. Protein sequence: CASLPGLAAGEQFF.

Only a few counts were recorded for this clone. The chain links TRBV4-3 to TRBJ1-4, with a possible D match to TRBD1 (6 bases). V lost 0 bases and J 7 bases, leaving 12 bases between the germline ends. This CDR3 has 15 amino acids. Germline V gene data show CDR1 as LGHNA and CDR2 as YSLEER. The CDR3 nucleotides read TGCGCCAGCAGCCAAGAGCACAGGGAAAGTGAAAAACTGTTTTTT. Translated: CASSQEHRESEKLFF.

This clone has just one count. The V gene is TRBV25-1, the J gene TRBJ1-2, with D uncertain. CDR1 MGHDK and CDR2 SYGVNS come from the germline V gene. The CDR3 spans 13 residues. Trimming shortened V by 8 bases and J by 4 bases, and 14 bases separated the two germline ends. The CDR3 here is CASGRGGLYGYTF. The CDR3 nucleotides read TGTGCCAGCGGCCGGGGAGGCCTCTATGGCTACACCTTC.

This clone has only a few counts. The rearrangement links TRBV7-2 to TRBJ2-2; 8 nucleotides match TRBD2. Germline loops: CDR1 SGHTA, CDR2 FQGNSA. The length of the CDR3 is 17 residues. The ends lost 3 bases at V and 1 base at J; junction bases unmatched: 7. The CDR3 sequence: CASSFLLLAGNTGELFF. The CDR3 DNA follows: TGTGCCAGCAGCTTTCTCCTGCTAGCGGGGAACACCGGGGAGCTGTTTTTT.

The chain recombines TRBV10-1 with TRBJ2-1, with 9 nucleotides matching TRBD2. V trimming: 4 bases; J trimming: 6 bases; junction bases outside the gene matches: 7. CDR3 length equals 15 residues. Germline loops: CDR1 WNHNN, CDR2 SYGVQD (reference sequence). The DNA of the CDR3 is TGCGCCAGCAGTGGGAATAGCGGGGGCCCCAATGAGCAGTTCTTC. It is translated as CASSGNSGGPNEQFF.

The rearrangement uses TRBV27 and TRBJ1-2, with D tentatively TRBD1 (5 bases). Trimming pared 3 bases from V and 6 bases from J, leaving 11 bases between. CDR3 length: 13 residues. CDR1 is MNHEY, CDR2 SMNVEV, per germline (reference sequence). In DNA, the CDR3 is TGTGCCAGCAGTTTGGTGTCAGGGAATGGCTACACCTTC. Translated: CASSLVSGNGYTF.

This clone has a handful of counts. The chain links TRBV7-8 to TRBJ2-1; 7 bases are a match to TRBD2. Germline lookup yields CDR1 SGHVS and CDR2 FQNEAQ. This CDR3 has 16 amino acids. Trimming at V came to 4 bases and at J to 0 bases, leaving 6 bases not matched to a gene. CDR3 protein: CASSSTSVPSYNEQFF. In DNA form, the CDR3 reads TGTGCCAGCAGCTCTACTAGCGTTCCCTCCTACAATGAGCAGTTCTTC.

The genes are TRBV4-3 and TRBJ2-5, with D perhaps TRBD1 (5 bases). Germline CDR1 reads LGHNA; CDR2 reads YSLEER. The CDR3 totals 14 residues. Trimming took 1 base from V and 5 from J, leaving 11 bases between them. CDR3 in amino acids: CASSQGAGQETQYF. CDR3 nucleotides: TGCGCCAGCAGCCAAGGGGCAGGGCAGGAGACCCAGTACTTC.

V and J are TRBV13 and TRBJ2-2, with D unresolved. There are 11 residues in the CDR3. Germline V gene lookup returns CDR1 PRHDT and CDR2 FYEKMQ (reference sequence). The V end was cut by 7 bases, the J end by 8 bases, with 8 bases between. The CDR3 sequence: CASTLRGELFF. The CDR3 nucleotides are TGTGCCAGCACGCTCCGGGGGGAGCTGTTTTTT. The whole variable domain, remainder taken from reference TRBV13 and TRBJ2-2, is AAGVIQSPRHLIKEKRETATLKCYPIPRHDTVYWYQQGPGQDPQFLISFYEKMQSDKGSIPDRFSAQQFSDYHSELNMSSLELGDSALYFCASTLRGELFFGEGSRLTVL.

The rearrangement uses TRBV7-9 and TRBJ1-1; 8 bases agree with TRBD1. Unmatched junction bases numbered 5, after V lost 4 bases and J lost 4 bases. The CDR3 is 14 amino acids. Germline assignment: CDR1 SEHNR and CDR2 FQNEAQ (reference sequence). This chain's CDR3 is CASSSQGAPTEAFF. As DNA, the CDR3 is TGTGCCAGCAGCTCTCAGGGGGCTCCCACTGAAGCTTTCTTT.

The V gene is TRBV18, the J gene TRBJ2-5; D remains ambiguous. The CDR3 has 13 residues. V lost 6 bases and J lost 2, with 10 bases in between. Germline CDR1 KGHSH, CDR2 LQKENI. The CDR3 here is CASSPDQQETQYF. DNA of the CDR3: TGTGCCAGCTCCCCAGATCAGCAAGAGACCCAGTACTTC.

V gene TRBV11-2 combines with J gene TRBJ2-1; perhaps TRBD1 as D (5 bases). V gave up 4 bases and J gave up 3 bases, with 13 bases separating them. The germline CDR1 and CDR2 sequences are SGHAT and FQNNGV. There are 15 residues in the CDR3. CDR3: CASSSQGVGYNEQFF. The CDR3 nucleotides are TGTGCCAGCAGCTCCCAGGGCGTGGGCTACAATGAGCAGTTCTTC. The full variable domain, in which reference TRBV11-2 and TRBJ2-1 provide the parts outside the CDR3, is EAGVAQSPRYKIIEKRQSVAFWCNPISGHATLYWYQQILGQGPKLLIQFQNNGVVDDSQLPKDRFSAERLKGVDSTLKIQPAKLEDSAVYLCASSSQGVGYNEQFFGPGTRLTVL.